What follows are 21 T cell receptor beta chains derived from one specimen sequenced in a study of blood T cell repertoires in COVID-19. Only in-frame clones appear in the TCRdb table, and some are missing; sequencing was by immunoSEQ multiplex PCR. The data show 200,000 to 250,000 clones, roughly 87% seen once. Sequencing was performed on peripheral blood. All receptors derive from a young woman who had recovered from COVID-19.

V gene TRBV30 combines with J gene TRBJ1-2, with D perhaps matching TRBD1 (6 bases). Germline V gene sequence: CDR1 GTSNPN, CDR2 SVGIG (reference sequence). Between the trimmed V and J ends, which lost 2 bases and 6 bases, there was a span of 16 bases. This CDR3 spans 14 amino acids. The CDR3 here is CAWSTSPGENGYTF. The CDR3 nucleotides read TGTGCCTGGAGTACGTCTCCAGGGGAAAATGGCTACACCTTC.

The chain combines TRBV11-2 with TRBJ2-7; D is uncertain. The CDR3 covers 11 residues. Deletions cut 1 base from V and 6 bases from J, with 4 bases between. The germline V gene encodes CDR1 SGHAT and CDR2 FQNNGV. In DNA form, the CDR3 reads TGTGCCAGCAGCTTAGCGGGCGAGCAGTACTTC. Translated, it gives CASSLAGEQYF.

The chain links TRBV2 to TRBJ2-7, with 8 bases that match TRBD1. The V and J ends lost 8 bases and 1 base, in that order; junction bases with no gene match: 7. The CDR3 consists of 14 residues. Germline values: CDR1 SNHLY, CDR2 FYNNEI. CDR3: CASPGTGASYEQYF. Written as DNA, the CDR3 is TGTGCCAGCCCCGGGACAGGAGCTTCCTACGAGCAGTACTTC.

The chain is built from TRBV4-3 and TRBJ2-1, with 11 bases aligning to TRBD1. This CDR3 has 18 residues. The trim removed 0 bases at V and 7 bases at J, leaving 11 bases unmatched. Germline CDR1 and CDR2: LGHNA and YSLEER. CDR3 amino acids: CASSQDGPRTGGRNEQFF. In DNA, the CDR3 is TGCGCCAGCAGCCAAGATGGCCCCCGGACAGGGGGCCGGAATGAGCAGTTCTTC.

The chain links TRBV19 to TRBJ2-7; tentative D call: TRBD2 (5 bases). Trimming removed 7 bases from V and 6 bases from J, with 16 bases in between. Germline-derived CDR1 and CDR2 are LNHDA and SQIVND (reference sequence). This CDR3 region has 13 residues. This CDR3 reads CASTTRIGGEQYF. The CDR3 DNA is TGTGCCAGTACAACGAGGATCGGAGGCGAGCAGTACTTC.

The V gene is TRBV29-1, the J gene TRBJ2-7; 8 bases are a match to TRBD1. The trim removed 4 bases at V and 7 bases at J, leaving 6 bases unmatched. This CDR3 has 12 amino acids. Looked up from germline, CDR1 is SQVTM and CDR2 is ANQGSEA. The CDR3 DNA reads TGCAGCGTTGCAGGGGGCGCGGGGGAGCAGTACTTC. It yields the protein CSVAGGAGEQYF.

This chain uses TRBV11-3 with TRBJ1-1; 11 nucleotides align to TRBD1. The CDR3 consists of 15 residues. V lost 4 bases and J lost 4; bases outside the gene matches: 5. CDR1 and CDR2 from the germline V gene are SGHNT and YENEEA. The DNA of the CDR3 is TGTGCCAGCAGCTCTTCCGGGACAGGGGGCACTGAAGCTTTCTTT. This codes for CASSSSGTGGTEAFF.

The chain uses TRBV6-5 and TRBJ2-1; 8 bases align to TRBD2. Germline-derived CDR1 and CDR2 are MNHEY and SVGAGI. Losses at the gene ends were 3 bases for V and 4 bases for J; bases not matched to a gene: 2. This CDR3 comprises 14 residues. CDR3 nucleotide sequence: TGTGCCAGCAGTTATAGCGGGGCTTACAATGAGCAGTTCTTC. Translation gives CASSYSGAYNEQFF.

The chain joins TRBV18 to TRBJ1-6, with D perhaps matching TRBD1 (5 bases). V gave up 3 bases and J gave up 8 bases, with 11 bases separating them. This CDR3 contains 14 residues. Germline values: CDR1 KGHSH, CDR2 LQKENI. The CDR3 reads CASSPAGRDSPLHF. In DNA, the CDR3 is TGTGCCAGCTCACCCGCGGGGCGAGATTCACCCCTCCACTTT.

The chain recombines TRBV5-4 with TRBJ1-1; D remains unclear. This CDR3 has 14 amino acids. Deletions cut 3 bases from V and 1 base from J, with 10 bases between. Germline V gene sequence: CDR1 SGHNT, CDR2 YYREEE (reference sequence). In nucleotides, the CDR3 is TGTGCCAGCAGCTCTCTAGGCGCGAACACTGAAGCTTTCTTT. It codes for CASSSLGANTEAFF.

V and J are TRBV27 and TRBJ1-1, with D maybe TRBD1 (6 bases). Trimming took 6 bases from V and 5 from J, leaving 19 bases between them. The CDR3 length is 15 residues. Looked up from germline, CDR1 is MNHEY and CDR2 is SMNVEV (reference sequence). The CDR3 nucleotides are TGTGCCAGCAGCTTGATAACAGGGACGTATACTGAAGCTTTCTTT. It encodes CASSLITGTYTEAFF.

CDR3 region: CASSLWTGTDTQYF. The CDR3 nucleotides read TGTGCCAGTTCCCTTTGGACAGGCACAGATACGCAGTATTTT. The chain is built from TRBV19 and TRBJ2-3, with D maybe TRBD1 (6 bases). The CDR3 runs 14 residues. Looked up from germline, CDR1 is LNHDA and CDR2 is SQIVND (reference sequence). Trimming took off 8 bases at V and 1 base at J, with 13 bases between the two ends.

This clone was observed once. The chain uses TRBV6-5 and TRBJ1-1; TRBD1 matches 12 bases. The V segment lost 6 bases and the J segment 9 bases; nucleotides outside the gene matches: 5. From germline, CDR1 is MNHEY and CDR2 SVGAGI. This CDR3 region has 13 residues. The DNA of the CDR3 is TGTGCCAGCAGCCGGGGACAGGGGGCAAAAGCTTTCTTT. It yields the protein CASSRGQGAKAFF.

The chain combines TRBV5-6 with TRBJ1-5; TRBD1 is a possible D gene (6 bases). V lost 4 bases and J lost 0, with 11 bases in between. CDR3 length equals 15 residues. Per germline, CDR1 SGHDT and CDR2 YYEEEE. The CDR3 is CASSLGQISNQPQHF. The CDR3 DNA is TGTGCCAGCAGCCTCGGACAGATTAGCAATCAGCCCCAGCATTTT.

The chain is built from TRBV11-3 and TRBJ1-4; no clear D. V lost 3 bases and J 4 bases, leaving 12 bases between the germline ends. CDR3 size: 15 residues. Germline V lookup: CDR1 SGHNT, CDR2 YENEEA. The CDR3 nucleotides read TGTGCCAGCAGCTTGCCCCTGGGCCATAATGAAAAACTGTTTTTT. Translation: CASSLPLGHNEKLFF. The variable domain in full, completed from reference TRBV11-3 and TRBJ1-4, reads EAGVVQSPRYKIIEKKQPVAFWCNPISGHNTLYWYLQNLGQGPELLIRYENEEAVDDSQLPKDRFSAERLKGVDSTLKIQPAELGDSAVYLCASSLPLGHNEKLFFGSGTQLSVL.

The rearrangement uses TRBV9 and TRBJ1-1, with 8 bases identical to TRBD1. CDR3 length: 14 residues. Germline V gene sequence: CDR1 SGDLS, CDR2 YYNGEE. Trimming cost V 4 bases and J 1 base; bases outside gene matches: 3. DNA of the CDR3: TGTGCCAGCAGCACAGGACAGGGGAACACTGAAGCTTTCTTT. Protein sequence: CASSTGQGNTEAFF.

The chain combines TRBV5-6 with TRBJ2-2; D call uncertain. The V gene lost 0 bases and the J gene lost 4 bases, with 13 bases spanning the gap. Germline-derived CDR1 and CDR2 are SGHDT and YYEEEE. The CDR3 length is 16 residues. CDR3 loop: CASSLARRLTTGELFF. In DNA form, the CDR3 reads TGTGCCAGCAGCTTGGCTCGGAGACTCACCACCGGGGAGCTGTTTTTT.

The rearrangement joins TRBV6-5 to TRBJ2-7; perhaps TRBD1 as D (6 bases). The germline V and J ends were trimmed by 4 bases and 1 base, with 11 bases remaining between them. This CDR3 region has 14 residues. Germline CDR1 reads MNHEY; CDR2 reads SVGAGI. This chain's CDR3 is CASSWDTGSYEQYF. Written as DNA, the CDR3 is TGTGCCAGCAGTTGGGACACAGGGTCCTACGAGCAGTACTTC.

The V and J genes are TRBV7-8 and TRBJ2-3; D remains ambiguous. The V and J ends lost 1 base and 2 bases respectively, with 16 bases between them. The CDR3 loop spans 17 amino acids. Germline V gene data show CDR1 as SGHVS and CDR2 as FQNEAQ. This CDR3 is CASSLGSLISFTDTQYF. Here the CDR3 DNA reads TGTGCCAGCAGCTTAGGCTCCCTAATATCCTTCACAGATACGCAGTATTTT.

The chain couples TRBV15 to TRBJ2-7; D unresolved. This CDR3 contains 12 residues. V was clipped by 0 bases and J by 3 bases, with 3 bases between them. Germline-derived CDR1 and CDR2 are LNHNV and YYDKDF (reference sequence). In DNA form, the CDR3 reads TGTGCCACCAGCAGAGATAGCTACGAGCAGTACTTC. Its protein is CATSRDSYEQYF.

This clone has only one observation. The rearrangement uses TRBV10-3 and TRBJ1-2; 9 bases match TRBD1. With 8 bases clipped from V and 7 bases from J, the junction kept 5 bases outside the gene matches. Germline V CDR1 and CDR2: ENHRY, SYGVKD. The CDR3 covers 12 residues. CDR3 sequence: CAIGDRDGGYTF. CDR3 nucleotides: TGTGCCATCGGGGACAGGGACGGTGGCTACACCTTC.